This TCR beta chain was recorded in a study of PD-1 blockade in classical Hodgkin lymphoma. Findings and caveats of the study: CD4+ TCR diversity, unlike CD8+, climbed significantly by C4D1.

Trimming removed 5 bases at V and 9 bases at J, with 17 bases between. From germline, CDR1 is MNHEY and CDR2 SMNVEV (reference sequence). The CDR3 covers 15 residues. Clones were sequenced by immunoSEQ multiplex PCR, and TCRdb holds only the in-frame ones, with some missing. The sample lists 15,000 to 20,000 clones; roughly 65% were seen once. The time point is: cycle 4 day 1 (C4D1), after less than seven weeks of nivolumab. Every patient was affected by relapse after autologous stem cell transplantation, while exposure to brentuximab vedotin was not uniform. Purification of CD4+ T cells from thawed PBMCs was achieved by magnetic negative selection. Regarding this clone: Its antigen is unknown.

The clonotype comes from a human donor with classical Hodgkin lymphoma. Specimen: CD4+ T cells from blood, collected before the fourth cycle of nivolumab. This sequence joins TRBV27 and TRBJ1-6, with a weak D call TRBD1 (5 bases). The CDR3 DNA reads TGTGCCAGCAGTCCAGTTCGGGACGGGCGTTCACCCCTCCACTTT. It codes for CASSPVRDGRSPLHF.